The 13 T cell receptor beta chains listed next were all sequenced from one sample in a study of PD-1 blockade in classical Hodgkin lymphoma. In every patient, relapse followed autologous stem cell transplantation, while exposure to brentuximab vedotin differed. The CD4+ T cells used were purified from thawed PBMCs through magnetic negative selection. The data were produced by immunoSEQ multiplex PCR, yet TCRdb's version contains in-frame clones alone and is incomplete. The table records fewer than 5,500 clones, about 90% of them present only once. Here the sequenced sample was CD4+ T cells from blood, taken at baseline. These receptor sequences come from a human donor with classical Hodgkin lymphoma.

The V call is TRBV9, the J call TRBJ2-4; TRBD2 matches at 14 bases. Germline values: CDR1 SGDLS, CDR2 YYNGEE. The CDR3 is made up of 19 amino acids. The V and J ends lost 2 bases and 0 bases, in that order; junction bases with no gene match: 7. The CDR3, as DNA: TGTGCCAGCAGCGTTACCGGGACTAGCGGGAGTTCAGCCAAAAACATTCAGTACTTC. Translated, it gives CASSVTGTSGSSAKNIQYF. Filled out from reference TRBV9 and TRBJ2-4, the complete variable domain reads DSGVTQTPKHLITATGQRVTLRCSPRSGDLSVYWYQQSLDQGLQFLIQYYNGEERAKGNILERFSAQQFPDLHSELNLSSLELGDSALYFCASSVTGTSGSSAKNIQYFGAGTRLSVL.

This chain connects TRBV30 to TRBJ1-4; 7 positions match TRBD1. After removal of 3 bases from V and 5 bases from J, the junction contained 6 bases not matched to a gene. The CDR3 runs to 14 residues. Germline V gives CDR1 GTSNPN, CDR2 SVGIG (reference sequence). CDR3 nucleotides: TGTGCCTGGAGGGAAGGGACAGACAATGAAAAACTGTTTTTT. It is translated as CAWREGTDNEKLFF.

J is TRBJ2-3 and V is TRBV7-6; no clear D. This CDR3 has 13 amino acids. Germline V gene data show CDR1 as SGHVS and CDR2 as FNYEAQ. V was shortened by 5 bases and J by 2 bases, with 8 bases between the two germline ends. The CDR3 region has the DNA TGTGCCAGCAGCGCAGCGCTCACAGATACGCAGTATTTT. Translating gives CASSAALTDTQYF.

The chain recombines TRBV27 with TRBJ1-2, with D maybe TRBD1 (5 bases). This CDR3 is 14 amino acids long. Trimming stripped 2 bases from V and 1 base from J, with 8 bases between. CDR1 is MNHEY and CDR2 is SMNVEV in the germline V gene (reference sequence). The CDR3 region is CASSLRDSNYGYTF. In DNA, the CDR3 is TGTGCCAGCAGTTTACGTGACAGTAACTATGGCTACACCTTC.

V and J are TRBV15 and TRBJ1-1; TRBD1 matches 8 bases. The CDR3 consists of 15 residues. V trimming: 0 bases; J trimming: 1 base; junction bases outside the gene matches: 1. The germline CDR1 and CDR2 sequences are LNHNV and YYDKDF (reference sequence). CDR3 nucleotides: TGTGCCACCAGCAGAGACGGACAGGGGAACACTGAAGCTTTCTTT. Translation gives CATSRDGQGNTEAFF.

The CDR3 region has the DNA TGTGCCAGCAGCCACCGACTAGCGGGGGGCACAGATACGCAGTATTTT. Translated, it gives CASSHRLAGGTDTQYF. The rearrangement joins TRBV4-2 to TRBJ2-3; 12 bases map to TRBD2. Germline V gene data show CDR1 as LGHNA and CDR2 as YNFKEQ. CDR3 length equals 16 residues. V lost 3 bases, J lost 1 base, and 2 bases stayed unmatched.

The chain recombines TRBV7-3 with TRBJ2-2; 8 bases line up with TRBD1. J was trimmed by 7 bases and V by 5 bases; bases with no gene match: 6. The germline V gene has CDR1 SGHTA and CDR2 FQGTGA. The CDR3 consists of 14 residues. Here the CDR3 reads CASSRDRGGGELFF. CDR3 in DNA: TGTGCCAGCAGCAGAGACAGGGGTGGCGGGGAGCTGTTTTTT.

The chain has TRBV5-4 and TRBJ2-1; possibly TRBD1 or TRBD2 for D (5 bases each). Germline assignment: CDR1 SGHNT and CDR2 YYREEE (reference sequence). The CDR3 sequence is 16 residues long. Trimming stripped 3 bases from V and 6 bases from J, with 19 bases between. CDR3: CASSSGTSHSLNEQFF. The DNA for the CDR3 is TGTGCCAGCAGCTCCGGGACCTCCCACTCCCTCAATGAGCAGTTCTTC.

The chain carries TRBV6-5 and TRBJ1-2; D remains ambiguous. Trimming took 6 bases from V and 8 from J, leaving 10 bases between them. The length of the CDR3 is 11 residues. The germline V gene encodes CDR1 MNHEY and CDR2 SVGAGI. This chain's CDR3 is CASSHRYGYTF. In DNA form, the CDR3 reads TGTGCCAGCAGCCACCGTTACGGCTACACCTTC.

The gene calls are TRBV7-9 and TRBJ2-6; no clear D. The germline V gene encodes CDR1 SEHNR and CDR2 FQNEAQ (reference sequence). V was pared by 3 bases and J by 4 bases, with 4 bases between. This CDR3 comprises 13 residues. The DNA of the CDR3 is TGTGCCAGCAGCTTGGCAGGGGCCAACGTCCTGACTTTC. Translation gives CASSLAGANVLTF.

The V call is TRBV4-1, the J call TRBJ1-4; 9 bases map to TRBD1. The CDR3 spans 16 residues. The J segment lost 8 bases and the V segment lost 5 bases, leaving 12 bases of the junction unmatched. Per the germline V gene, CDR1 is MGHRA and CDR2 is YSYEKL. The CDR3 DNA is TGCGCCAGCAGCAACCTGCCGGGACAGGGCTTCGAAAAACTGTTTTTT. It encodes CASSNLPGQGFEKLFF.

This clone was observed a single time. The chain recombines TRBV7-9 with TRBJ2-1; D tentatively fits TRBD1 or TRBD2 (5 bases each). Trimming left V 1 base short and J 10 bases short, with 11 bases between. CDR1 and CDR2 from the germline V gene are SEHNR and FQNEAQ (reference sequence). This CDR3 comprises 13 residues. In DNA form, the CDR3 reads TGTGCCAGCAGCTTAGGCGCCTGGGGGGAGCAGTTCTTC. Residues: CASSLGAWGEQFF.

V gene TRBV28 combines with J gene TRBJ1-2; 7 bases map to TRBD1. The CDR3 runs 15 residues. CDR1 is MDHEN and CDR2 is SYDVKM in the germline V gene. J lost 3 bases, V lost 2 bases, and 6 bases had no gene match. This CDR3 is CASSLGQGGYYGYTF. The CDR3 DNA reads TGTGCCAGCAGTTTAGGGCAGGGGGGTTACTATGGCTACACCTTC.